This TCR beta chain was obtained from a study of T-cell memory formation after mild COVID-19. At the level of the study: Each donor largely had its own TCR clusters. The study, taken as a whole, reports: Cross-reactive memory seemingly joined, as some responding clones were found in pre-infection memory. Clones which contracted sat mainly in CM and EM if CD4+, and in EMRA if CD8+.

This clonotype occurred many times. Its antigen remains unidentified. One entry per CDR3 protein, called by TCRdb with MiXCR from the 5' RACE reads. The data show around 30,000 distinct CDR3 sequences, 9% to 15% seen once. Germline assignment: CDR1 KGHDR and CDR2 SFDVKD. The CDR3 consists of 16 residues. Trimming took 2 bases from V and 4 from J, leaving 16 bases between them. Sequenced sample: PBMCs or a T cell subset sorted from them (not recorded which). The chain links TRBV24-1 to TRBJ1-2; maybe TRBD1 (5 bases). The TCR comes from an adult woman who had mild COVID-19 (a few samples of this study predate the infection). Cell type and time point are not known. In DNA, the CDR3 is TGTGCCACCAGTGATTCCCAGGCAGGGAGTACCTATGGCTACACCTTC. This codes for CATSDSQAGSTYGYTF.